These T cell receptor beta chains were read from a single sample in a study of cytomegalovirus exposure and HLA in healthy donors. Produced via immunoSEQ multiplex PCR; TCRdb's table is partial and in-frame only. Of around 99,000 clones in the sample, around 73% are singletons; the top ten hold around 3.2%. Sequenced input: PBMCs. Every receptor here comes from a middle-aged man in good health and CMV-seronegative. The CDR3 runs from the conserved cysteine through the conserved F or W. The D gene is left open where the match is weak. The size entry is marked missing in some rows and otherwise reads once, few, many or a size class.

V gene: TRBV6-5; clone size: -; D gene: TRBD2; J gene: TRBJ2-1; CDR3 protein: CASTAGGSYNEQFF; CDR3 DNA: TGTGCCAGCACGGCGGGGGGGTCATACAATGAGCAGTTCTTC
V gene: TRBV4-1; clone size: -; D gene: -; J gene: TRBJ2-2; CDR3 protein: CASSQDHGEVDGELFF; CDR3 DNA: TGCGCCAGCAGCCAAGATCACGGGGAGGTGGACGGGGAGCTGTTTTTT
V gene: TRBV2; clone size: few; D gene: -; J gene: TRBJ1-6; CDR3 protein: CASRQQGFYNSPLHF; CDR3 DNA: TGTGCCAGCAGACAGCAGGGATTCTATAATTCACCCCTCCACTTT
V gene: TRBV18; clone size: -; D gene: TRBD2; J gene: TRBJ2-7; CDR3 protein: CASSVEAGNSYEQYF; CDR3 DNA: TGTGCCAGCTCGGTGGAAGCGGGGAACTCCTACGAGCAGTACTTC
V gene: TRBV18; clone size: -; D gene: -; J gene: TRBJ1-5; CDR3 protein: CASSPEQGFNQPQHF; CDR3 DNA: TGTGCCAGCTCACCGGAACAGGGATTCAATCAGCCCCAGCATTTT
V gene: TRBV6-4; clone size: -; D gene: -; J gene: TRBJ1-5; CDR3 protein: CASSNTEGSNQPQHF; CDR3 DNA: TGTGCCAGCAGTAATACAGAGGGATCAAATCAGCCCCAGCATTTT
V gene: TRBV30; clone size: -; D gene: TRBD1; J gene: TRBJ1-1; CDR3 protein: CAWGQGAQGTEAFF; CDR3 DNA: TGTGCCTGGGGACAGGGGGCCCAGGGGACTGAAGCTTTCTTT
V gene: TRBV21-1; clone size: once; D gene: -; J gene: TRBJ1-6; CDR3 protein: CASSKALRDSRTHNSPLHF; CDR3 DNA: TGTGCCAGCAGCAAAGCGCTCAGGGACAGCAGAACCCATAATTCACCCCTCCACTTT
V gene: TRBV5-1; clone size: -; D gene: TRBD2; J gene: TRBJ2-3; CDR3 protein: CASSLIAGGADTQYF; CDR3 DNA: TGCGCCAGCAGCTTGATTGCGGGAGGCGCAGATACGCAGTATTTT
V gene: TRBV19; clone size: -; D gene: TRBD1; J gene: TRBJ1-1; CDR3 protein: CASSTAAGGTEAFF; CDR3 DNA: TGTGCCAGTAGTACCGCCGCAGGGGGCACCGAAGCTTTCTTT
V gene: TRBV5-1; clone size: few; D gene: TRBD2; J gene: TRBJ2-3; CDR3 protein: CASSARTSGRTDTQYF; CDR3 DNA: TGCGCCAGCAGCGCACGGACTAGCGGACGCACAGATACGCAGTATTTT
V gene: TRBV28; clone size: -; D gene: TRBD2; J gene: TRBJ2-3; CDR3 protein: CASSFGGSSTDTQYF; CDR3 DNA: TGTGCCAGCAGTTTCGGCGGGAGTAGCACAGATACGCAGTATTTT
V gene: TRBV6-7; clone size: -; D gene: TRBD1; J gene: TRBJ2-2; CDR3 protein: CASSYLLLRQGRNTGELFF; CDR3 DNA: TGTGCCAGCAGTTACCTACTTCTTCGACAGGGGCGAAACACCGGGGAGCTGTTTTTT
V gene: TRBV30; clone size: -; D gene: TRBD1; J gene: TRBJ2-1; CDR3 protein: CAWTGTGGSYNEQFF; CDR3 DNA: TGTGCCTGGACCGGGACAGGGGGCTCCTACAATGAGCAGTTCTTC
V gene: TRBV28; clone size: -; D gene: -; J gene: TRBJ1-3; CDR3 protein: CASSFRTEGNTIYF; CDR3 DNA: TGTGCCAGCAGTTTCCGGACAGAGGGAAACACCATATATTTT
V gene: TRBV5-1; clone size: -; D gene: -; J gene: TRBJ2-3; CDR3 protein: CASSPDSLDTQYF; CDR3 DNA: TGCGCCAGCAGCCCGGACAGTTTAGATACGCAGTATTTT
V gene: TRBV19; clone size: -; D gene: -; J gene: TRBJ1-1; CDR3 protein: CASSIDFGRGTEAFF; CDR3 DNA: TGTGCCAGTAGTATAGATTTCGGTCGCGGCACTGAAGCTTTCTTT
V gene: TRBV6-5; clone size: -; D gene: TRBD1; J gene: TRBJ1-6; CDR3 protein: CASRPDRGDNSPLHF; CDR3 DNA: TGTGCCAGCAGGCCTGACAGGGGAGATAATTCACCCCTCCACTTT
V gene: TRBV5-1; clone size: -; D gene: TRBD2; J gene: TRBJ2-1; CDR3 protein: CASSLRASGGPNNEQFF; CDR3 DNA: TGCGCCAGCAGCTTGAGGGCTAGCGGGGGGCCGAACAATGAGCAGTTCTTC
V gene: TRBV2; clone size: -; D gene: -; J gene: TRBJ1-1; CDR3 protein: CASKTDMNTEAFF; CDR3 DNA: TGTGCCAGCAAGACAGACATGAACACTGAAGCTTTCTTT
V gene: TRBV27; clone size: -; D gene: TRBD1; J gene: TRBJ1-1; CDR3 protein: CATGTAMNTEAFF; CDR3 DNA: TGTGCCACCGGGACAGCCATGAACACTGAAGCTTTCTTT
V gene: TRBV29-1; clone size: -; D gene: TRBD2; J gene: TRBJ2-1; CDR3 protein: CSATLPGLSDEQFF; CDR3 DNA: TGCAGCGCGACTTTGCCGGGACTAAGCGATGAGCAGTTCTTC
V gene: TRBV5-8; clone size: -; D gene: TRBD2; J gene: TRBJ2-1; CDR3 protein: CASSFGRGGLNEQFF; CDR3 DNA: TGTGCCAGCAGCTTCGGTCGGGGGGGCCTAAATGAGCAGTTCTTC
V gene: TRBV6-6; clone size: few; D gene: -; J gene: TRBJ1-5; CDR3 protein: CASSRTDNQPQHF; CDR3 DNA: TGTGCCAGCAGTCGGACAGATAATCAGCCCCAGCATTTT
V gene: TRBV9; clone size: -; D gene: TRBD1; J gene: TRBJ2-2; CDR3 protein: CASSGGQGTGELFF; CDR3 DNA: TGTGCCAGCAGCGGGGGACAGGGAACCGGGGAGCTGTTTTTT
V gene: TRBV2; clone size: -; D gene: TRBD2; J gene: TRBJ2-2; CDR3 protein: CASRRLAANTGELFF; CDR3 DNA: TGTGCCAGCAGGAGACTAGCGGCGAACACCGGGGAGCTGTTTTTT
V gene: TRBV29-1; clone size: few; D gene: -; J gene: TRBJ1-2; CDR3 protein: CSVEDPDFSGYTF; CDR3 DNA: TGCAGCGTTGAAGATCCGGACTTCAGTGGCTACACCTTC
V gene: TRBV28; clone size: -; D gene: TRBD1; J gene: TRBJ2-7; CDR3 protein: CASSLAGGSYEQYF; CDR3 DNA: TGTGCCAGCAGTTTGGCAGGGGGCTCCTACGAGCAGTACTTC
V gene: TRBV7-2; clone size: -; D gene: -; J gene: TRBJ2-2; CDR3 protein: CASSNRAGLFF; CDR3 DNA: TGTGCCAGCAGCAACCGGGCGGGGCTGTTTTTT
V gene: TRBV28; clone size: few; D gene: -; J gene: TRBJ1-2; CDR3 protein: CASSLGLFNYGYTF; CDR3 DNA: TGTGCCAGCAGTTTGGGCCTGTTTAACTATGGCTACACCTTC
V gene: TRBV7-9; clone size: -; D gene: TRBD2; J gene: TRBJ2-1; CDR3 protein: CASSPTGDGGRRHEQFF; CDR3 DNA: TGTGCCAGCAGCCCTACAGGAGACGGCGGGAGGAGACATGAGCAGTTCTTC
V gene: TRBV6-1; clone size: -; D gene: -; J gene: TRBJ2-1; CDR3 protein: CASSAGALRSSYNEQFF; CDR3 DNA: TGTGCCAGCAGTGCTGGGGCCCTCCGAAGCTCCTACAATGAGCAGTTCTTC
V gene: TRBV7-9; clone size: few; D gene: TRBD1; J gene: TRBJ1-2; CDR3 protein: CASSPGQGYGYTF; CDR3 DNA: TGTGCCAGCAGCCCTGGACAGGGCTATGGCTACACCTTC
V gene: TRBV28; clone size: -; D gene: -; J gene: TRBJ1-4; CDR3 protein: CASSLRQVANEKLFF; CDR3 DNA: TGTGCCAGCAGTTTAAGACAGGTCGCTAATGAAAAACTGTTTTTT
V gene: TRBV5-4; clone size: few; D gene: -; J gene: TRBJ2-5; CDR3 protein: CASSFPQNQETQYF; CDR3 DNA: TGTGCCAGCAGCTTTCCTCAGAACCAAGAGACCCAGTACTTC
V gene: TRBV6-1; clone size: -; D gene: TRBD1; J gene: TRBJ1-2; CDR3 protein: CASRGGIGNYGYTF; CDR3 DNA: TGTGCCAGCAGAGGGGGCATCGGGAACTATGGCTACACCTTC
V gene: TRBV13; clone size: -; D gene: TRBD1; J gene: TRBJ1-5; CDR3 protein: CASSLEGADQPQHF; CDR3 DNA: TGTGCCAGCAGCTTAGAGGGGGCGGATCAGCCCCAGCATTTT
V gene: TRBV10-1; clone size: -; D gene: TRBD1; J gene: TRBJ2-7; CDR3 protein: CASREWPGQSYEQYF; CDR3 DNA: TGCGCCAGCAGGGAATGGCCGGGACAGTCCTACGAGCAGTACTTC
V gene: TRBV27; clone size: -; D gene: -; J gene: TRBJ1-1; CDR3 protein: CASRGGGSGTEAFF; CDR3 DNA: TGTGCCAGCAGGGGTGGAGGCAGTGGGACTGAAGCTTTCTTT
V gene: TRBV5-1; clone size: few; D gene: -; J gene: TRBJ1-3; CDR3 protein: CASSLVSGSGNTIYF; CDR3 DNA: TGCGCCAGCAGCTTGGTCTCAGGCTCTGGAAACACCATATATTTT
V gene: TRBV6-5; clone size: -; D gene: -; J gene: TRBJ2-7; CDR3 protein: CASRLGSPYEQYF; CDR3 DNA: TGTGCCAGCAGGCTAGGGAGTCCCTACGAGCAGTACTTC
V gene: TRBV27; clone size: -; D gene: -; J gene: TRBJ1-1; CDR3 protein: CASRLGGRTEAFF; CDR3 DNA: TGTGCCAGCAGGTTGGGGGGGCGGACTGAAGCTTTCTTT
V gene: TRBV2; clone size: -; D gene: TRBD1; J gene: TRBJ1-1; CDR3 protein: CASSRDSASTEAFF; CDR3 DNA: TGTGCCAGCAGTAGGGACAGCGCTTCCACTGAAGCTTTCTTT
V gene: TRBV5-4; clone size: few; D gene: -; J gene: TRBJ2-3; CDR3 protein: CASSRGQSTDTQYF; CDR3 DNA: TGTGCCAGCAGCCGCGGACAGAGCACAGATACGCAGTATTTT
V gene: TRBV15; clone size: -; D gene: -; J gene: TRBJ2-1; CDR3 protein: CATSRELGDFDNEQFF; CDR3 DNA: TGTGCCACCAGCAGAGAACTGGGGGACTTTGACAATGAGCAGTTCTTC
V gene: TRBV18; clone size: once; D gene: -; J gene: TRBJ1-1; CDR3 protein: CASSAGQNTEAFF; CDR3 DNA: TGTGCCAGCTCCGCCGGACAAAACACTGAAGCTTTCTTT
V gene: TRBV5-4; clone size: -; D gene: TRBD2; J gene: TRBJ2-5; CDR3 protein: CASSLGLEETETQYF; CDR3 DNA: TGTGCCAGCAGCCTTGGACTAGAAGAGACAGAGACCCAGTACTTC
V gene: TRBV5-8; clone size: -; D gene: TRBD1; J gene: TRBJ1-5; CDR3 protein: CASSLGNRGRQPQHF; CDR3 DNA: TGTGCCAGCAGCTTGGGGAACAGGGGACGGCAGCCCCAGCATTTT
V gene: TRBV18; clone size: few; D gene: -; J gene: TRBJ1-2; CDR3 protein: CASSSIRGALYGYTF; CDR3 DNA: TGTGCCAGCTCTTCCATACGGGGGGCGCTCTATGGCTACACCTTC
V gene: TRBV7-9; clone size: -; D gene: TRBD1; J gene: TRBJ2-7; CDR3 protein: CASSLEGQGAYEQYF; CDR3 DNA: TGTGCCAGCAGCTTAGAGGGACAGGGGGCTTACGAGCAGTACTTC
V gene: TRBV5-1; clone size: -; D gene: TRBD1; J gene: TRBJ1-6; CDR3 protein: CASSVTGGGSPLHF; CDR3 DNA: TGCGCCAGCAGCGTGACAGGGGGTGGTTCACCCCTCCACTTT
V gene: TRBV5-4; clone size: -; D gene: TRBD1; J gene: TRBJ2-1; CDR3 protein: CASSQIRDRANEQFF; CDR3 DNA: TGTGCCAGCAGCCAGATCCGGGACAGAGCGAATGAGCAGTTCTTC
V gene: TRBV29-1; clone size: few; D gene: -; J gene: TRBJ1-1; CDR3 protein: CSVMGQNTEAFF; CDR3 DNA: TGCAGCGTCATGGGCCAGAACACTGAAGCTTTCTTT
V gene: TRBV30; clone size: -; D gene: TRBD1; J gene: TRBJ1-6; CDR3 protein: CAWSPQQGNYSPLHF; CDR3 DNA: TGTGCCTGGAGTCCCCAACAGGGGAATTACTCACCCCTCCACTTT
V gene: TRBV4-1; clone size: -; D gene: TRBD1; J gene: TRBJ2-7; CDR3 protein: CASSHLQGYEQYF; CDR3 DNA: TGCGCCAGCAGCCACCTACAGGGGTACGAGCAGTACTTC
V gene: TRBV2; clone size: -; D gene: -; J gene: TRBJ2-3; CDR3 protein: CASSPMGAGDTQYF; CDR3 DNA: TGTGCCAGCAGCCCAATGGGAGCGGGAGATACGCAGTATTTT
V gene: TRBV6-5; clone size: -; D gene: -; J gene: TRBJ2-2; CDR3 protein: CASRGASEAGELFF; CDR3 DNA: TGTGCCAGCAGAGGGGCTAGTGAGGCCGGGGAGCTGTTTTTT